One sample yielded the 29 T cell receptor beta chains listed below, sequenced in a study of control samples from healthy donors and cancer patients. The method was immunoSEQ multiplex PCR; TCRdb's version includes in-frame clones alone and lacks a portion of them. The sample yields about 180,000 clones, around 94% seen once. Material for sequencing was blood. The receptors here all came from a young woman in good health.

CDR3 DNA sequence: TGTGCCAGCAGGGGGGGGCCTTCCTACGAGCAGTACTTC. Translation gives CASRGGPSYEQYF. The chain links TRBV28 to TRBJ2-7; D possibly corresponds to TRBD2 (7 bases). The V end lost 6 bases, the J end lost 1 base, and 10 bases lay between the germline ends. The CDR3 is made up of 13 amino acids. CDR1 and CDR2 from the germline V gene are MDHEN and SYDVKM.

The J gene is TRBJ1-1, the V gene TRBV15; tentatively, D is TRBD1 (5 bases). Trimming pared 2 bases from V and 8 bases from J, leaving 12 bases between. CDR1 and CDR2 from the germline V gene are LNHNV and YYDKDF (reference sequence). This CDR3 is 13 amino acids long. This CDR3 is CATSRRGAGEAFF. The CDR3 DNA reads as TGTGCCACCAGCAGAAGGGGTGCCGGCGAAGCTTTCTTT.

The V and J genes are TRBV6-5 and TRBJ1-4; D gene uncertain. The CDR3 totals 13 residues. CDR1 is MNHEY, CDR2 SVGAGI, per germline. Deletions cut 11 bases from V and 10 bases from J, with 20 bases between. CDR3 DNA sequence: TGTGCCGGCCGACTCCGGAGTCGAGGAAAACTGTTTTTT. It translates to CAGRLRSRGKLFF.

V and J are TRBV18 and TRBJ1-1; a possible D gene is TRBD1 (5 bases). CDR3 length: 14 residues. The germline V and J ends were trimmed by 2 bases and 3 bases, with 10 bases remaining between them. Germline values: CDR1 KGHSH, CDR2 LQKENI. The CDR3, as DNA: TGTGCCAGCTCACCAAGCGGGGCTTACACTGAAGCTTTCTTT. Translation: CASSPSGAYTEAFF.

The rearrangement joins TRBV28 to TRBJ2-3; unclear D gene. CDR1 is MDHEN and CDR2 is SYDVKM in the germline V gene. V lost 5 bases and J lost 4, with 16 bases in between. The CDR3 extends over 15 amino acids. The CDR3 coding sequence is TGTGCCAGCAGTCCAGAGCCGGACGCGGCAGATACGCAGTATTTT. This gives the protein CASSPEPDAADTQYF. Full variable domain (rest looked up from reference TRBV28 and TRBJ2-3): DVKVTQSSRYLVKRTGEKVFLECVQDMDHENMFWYRQDPGLGLRLIYFSYDVKMKEKGDIPEGYSVSREKKERFSLILESASTNQTSMYLCASSPEPDAADTQYFGPGTRLTVL.

The V and J genes are TRBV7-2 and TRBJ2-7; the match to TRBD2 covers 15 bases. The CDR3 totals 18 residues. From germline, CDR1 is SGHTA and CDR2 FQGNSA. V shed 3 bases and J 2 bases; nucleotides not matched to a gene: 8. The chain's CDR3 is CASSFRGLAGGQPYEQYF. The CDR3 region has the DNA TGTGCCAGCAGCTTTAGGGGACTAGCGGGAGGCCAACCCTACGAGCAGTACTTC.

The chain joins TRBV9 to TRBJ2-4, with TRBD2 identical over 7 bases. Germline values: CDR1 SGDLS, CDR2 YYNGEE. Trimming cost V 5 bases and J 8 bases; bases outside gene matches: 10. This CDR3 has 14 amino acids. The CDR3 sequence is CASSHIGGKDIQYF. As DNA, the CDR3 is TGTGCCAGCAGTCACATCGGGGGGAAAGACATTCAGTACTTC.

The chain joins TRBV6-5 to TRBJ1-1; maybe TRBD1 (6 bases). This CDR3 is built from 14 residues. Between the trimmed V and J ends, which lost 6 bases and 0 bases, there was a span of 11 bases. CDR1 and CDR2 (germline): MNHEY, SVGAGI. The CDR3 nucleotides are TGTGCCAGCAGCCCCAGGGGTTTGAACACTGAAGCTTTCTTT. Its protein is CASSPRGLNTEAFF.

V usage is TRBV28 and J usage is TRBJ1-2, with a possible D match to TRBD1 (5 bases). V lost 10 bases, J lost 14 bases, and 20 bases lay in between. The germline gives CDR1 MDHEN, CDR2 SYDVKM. The CDR3 is made up of 11 amino acids. CDR3 sequence (DNA): TGTGCCATCAACGATGGGGCCCGGGGGACCTTC. Encoded protein: CAINDGARGTF.

The CDR3 bases are TGTGCCAGCAGCTCCGGGCCTAATCGACCCCAAGAGACCCAGTACTTC. Translated: CASSSGPNRPQETQYF. The chain joins TRBV5-4 to TRBJ2-5; D not certain. The CDR3 extends over 16 amino acids. Trimming took off 3 bases at V and 1 base at J, with 16 bases between the two ends. Per the germline V gene, CDR1 is SGHNT and CDR2 is YYREEE (reference sequence).

This chain joins TRBV10-2 and TRBJ1-4; 11 bases agree with TRBD1. Germline V gene sequence: CDR1 WSHSY, CDR2 SAAADI. The CDR3 has 17 residues. V lost 3 bases, J lost 8 bases, and 11 bases stayed unmatched. CDR3 loop: CASSETPGQGAREKLFF. As DNA, the CDR3 is TGCGCCAGCAGTGAAACCCCCGGACAGGGGGCGCGAGAAAAACTGTTTTTT.

This chain joins TRBV12-2 and TRBJ1-1. TRBV12-2 is classified as a pseudogene. The CDR3 length is 16 residues. The CDR3 sequence is CASRIQGLWGAYEAFF. CDR3 nucleotides: TGTGCAAGTCGCATACAGGGTTTGTGGGGGGCCTATGAAGCTTTCTTT.

J is TRBJ1-1 and V is TRBV6-5, with D hard to call. Germline values: CDR1 MNHEY, CDR2 SVGAGI. The CDR3 covers 12 residues. The V end was cut by 5 bases, the J end by 3 bases, with 7 bases between. The CDR3 coding sequence is TGTGCCAGCAGTCGGTCTTACACTGAAGCTTTCTTT. This encodes CASSRSYTEAFF.

The chain links TRBV24-1 to TRBJ2-3; D gene unclear. V lost 5 bases to trimming and J lost 0 bases, with 11 bases between them. The germline V gene has CDR1 KGHDR and CDR2 SFDVKD. This CDR3 is 15 amino acids long. The CDR3 reads CATSATRTSTDTQYF. The DNA for the CDR3 is TGTGCCACCAGTGCAACAAGAACTAGCACAGATACGCAGTATTTT.

V and J are TRBV19 and TRBJ2-1; D remains unclear. In germline, CDR1 is LNHDA, CDR2 SQIVND (reference sequence). Trimming took off 4 bases at V and 6 bases at J, with 7 bases between the two ends. The CDR3 runs to 12 residues. CDR3 protein: CASSTLTNEQFF. Written as DNA, the CDR3 is TGTGCCAGTAGTACCTTAACCAATGAGCAGTTCTTC.

The chain uses TRBV6-4 and TRBJ1-1; D gene uncertain. The CDR3 length is 13 residues. CDR1 and CDR2 from the germline V gene are MRHNA and SNTAGT. V was cut by 2 bases and J by 1 base, with 5 bases left in between. The CDR3 spells CASSDRANTEAFF. Here the CDR3 DNA reads TGTGCCAGCAGTGACCGGGCGAACACTGAAGCTTTCTTT.

The V call is TRBV11-2, the J call TRBJ2-7; D not resolved. V lost 3 bases, J lost 3 bases, and 15 bases lay in between. This CDR3 has 15 amino acids. The germline CDR1 and CDR2 sequences are SGHAT and FQNNGV. The CDR3 bases are TGTGCCAGCAGCTTTCCCTCCATGGATCGCTACGAGCAGTACTTC. Translation: CASSFPSMDRYEQYF.

V gene TRBV7-2 combines with J gene TRBJ1-2; no clear D. CDR1 and CDR2 (germline): SGHTA, FQGNSA. Between the trimmed V and J ends, which lost 1 base and 4 bases, there was a span of 7 bases. The CDR3 has 13 amino acids. The CDR3 reads CASSLEHAYGYTF. DNA for the CDR3: TGTGCCAGCAGCTTAGAACACGCCTATGGCTACACCTTC. Full variable domain (missing parts from reference TRBV7-2 and TRBJ1-2): GAGVSQSPSNKVTEKGKDVELRCDPISGHTALYWYRQSLGQGLEFLIYFQGNSAPDKSGLPSDRFSAERTGGSVSTLTIQRTQQEDSAVYLCASSLEHAYGYTFGSGTRLTVV.

The V and J genes are TRBV12-3 or TRBV12-4 and TRBJ1-1, with D possibly matching TRBD1 (6 bases). The ends were cut back, 5 bases at V and 10 bases at J, with 14 bases in the middle. This CDR3 is 12 amino acids long. The CDR3 is CASSPRRTAAFF. The CDR3 region has the DNA TGTGCCAGCAGTCCCCGGAGGACAGCAGCTTTCTTT.

CDR3 region: CASSIREGPNYGYTF. CDR3 in DNA: TGTGCCAGTAGTATCAGGGAGGGGCCTAACTATGGCTACACCTTC. The chain employs TRBV19 and TRBJ1-2, with D possibly matching TRBD1 (5 bases). The CDR3 is 15 amino acids. The germline V gene encodes CDR1 LNHDA and CDR2 SQIVND (reference sequence). V dropped 3 bases and J dropped 0 bases, with 11 bases sitting between them.

The chain combines TRBV4-1 with TRBJ2-1; tentatively, D is TRBD2 (5 bases). Germline CDR1 is MGHRA and CDR2 is YSYEKL. CDR3 length: 15 residues. Trimming stripped 3 bases from V and 7 bases from J, with 16 bases between. The CDR3 nucleotides read TGCGCCAGCAGCCACCTTGGGCAGAGGGTGAATGAGCAGTTCTTC. As protein: CASSHLGQRVNEQFF.

Comments on this clone: The same CDR3 arises from other DNA sequences in this sample as well. This chain joins TRBV2 and TRBJ1-1, with a tentative D call TRBD1 (5 bases). V lost 4 bases to trimming and J lost 0 bases, with 6 bases between them. The CDR3 is 13 amino acids. Germline V lookup: CDR1 SNHLY, CDR2 FYNNEI. CDR3 bases: TGTGCCAGCAGTGGACAGATGAACACTGAAGCTTTCTTT. Translation gives CASSGQMNTEAFF.

The chain is built from TRBV2 and TRBJ2-1; D is unresolved. Germline V gene lookup returns CDR1 SNHLY and CDR2 FYNNEI. The CDR3 extends over 13 amino acids. V was shortened by 7 bases and J by 1 base, with 8 bases between the two germline ends. CDR3 protein: CASNGLSYNEQFF. Written as DNA, the CDR3 is TGTGCCAGCAATGGGCTTTCCTACAATGAGCAGTTCTTC.

The chain recombines TRBV5-1 with TRBJ1-2; 10 positions agree with TRBD1. CDR3 length equals 14 residues. Trimming cost V 5 bases and J 4 bases; bases outside gene matches: 5. Per germline, CDR1 SGHRS and CDR2 YFSETQ. CDR3 residues: CASRGDRGGYGYTF. CDR3 bases: TGCGCCAGCAGGGGGGACAGGGGCGGCTATGGCTACACCTTC.

The chain uses TRBV11-3 and TRBJ2-1, with D possibly TRBD2 on 5 matching bases. V lost 4 bases and J lost 8, with 15 bases in between. Germline CDR1 SGHNT, CDR2 YENEEA. The CDR3 runs 14 residues. CDR3 sequence: CASSSGLTRYEQFF. The CDR3 nucleotides read TGTGCCAGCAGCTCGGGCCTCACTAGATATGAGCAGTTCTTC.

To note about this clone: The sample carries other DNA sequences with the same CDR3. This sequence joins TRBV28 and TRBJ1-5; D not certain. Germline values: CDR1 MDHEN, CDR2 SYDVKM. The CDR3 totals 13 residues. Trimming removed 3 bases at V and 0 bases at J, with 3 bases between. Here the CDR3 reads CASSLDSNQPQHF. The CDR3 nucleotides read TGTGCCAGCAGTTTGGATAGCAATCAGCCCCAGCATTTT.

CDR3 protein: CASSQWTSGGGVDRMDEQFF. As DNA, the CDR3 is TGCGCCAGCAGCCAATGGACTAGCGGGGGAGGGGTCGACCGGATGGATGAGCAGTTCTTC. The V gene is TRBV4-3, the J gene TRBJ2-1; the match to TRBD2 covers 13 bases. Germline V gives CDR1 LGHNA, CDR2 YSLEER. Trimming took 2 bases from V and 8 from J; bases not matched to a gene: 18. This CDR3 is built from 20 residues.

Only a few counts were recorded for this clone. This chain connects TRBV5-4 to TRBJ2-7; TRBD2 is a possible D gene (6 bases). The length of the CDR3 is 13 residues. Germline CDR1 is SGHNT and CDR2 is YYREEE (reference sequence). V was clipped by 6 bases and J by 6 bases, with 16 bases between them. Written as DNA, the CDR3 is TGTGCCAGCACCGCCGGGGGTTTGAGCGAGCAGTACTTC. It is translated as CASTAGGLSEQYF.

The rearrangement uses TRBV7-9 and TRBJ1-5; D unclear. CDR3 size: 12 residues. Trimming shortened V by 5 bases and J by 9 bases, and 11 bases separated the two germline ends. Per the germline V gene, CDR1 is SEHNR and CDR2 is FQNEAQ (reference sequence). The CDR3 reads CASSLEFGPQHF. The CDR3 bases are TGTGCCAGCAGCCTAGAGTTTGGGCCCCAGCATTTT.